The entry below describes one TCR beta chain. What it binds is not known. Sequenced samples came from active juvenile idiopathic arthritis patients. The data are from a study of circulating and synovial CD4+ cells in juvenile arthritis. Germline V gene lookup returns CDR1 SEHNR and CDR2 FQNEAQ (reference sequence). This CDR3 is built from 15 residues. V lost 0 bases and J lost 8, with 16 bases in between. TCRdb's table, derived via immunoSEQ multiplex PCR, lists solely in-frame clones and lacks some. The repertoire holds 35,000 or so clones, around 96% seen once, with 0.15% to 0.2% in the top ten. The study, taken as a whole, reports: Diversity here was lower than in bulk blood CD4 cells. Compared with bulk blood, circulating pathogenic-like lymphocytes shared substantially more CDR3 sequences with synovial T cells.

This rearrangement joins TRBV7-9 to TRBJ1-2; possible D gene TRBD1, 5 bases. The sequencing input was CD4+ T cells from blood. This clonotype was obtained from a human donor with juvenile idiopathic arthritis. CDR3 protein: CASSLAAGGAQGYTF. In nucleotides, the CDR3 is TGTGCCAGCAGCTTAGCGGCGGGCGGGGCGCAAGGCTACACCTTC.